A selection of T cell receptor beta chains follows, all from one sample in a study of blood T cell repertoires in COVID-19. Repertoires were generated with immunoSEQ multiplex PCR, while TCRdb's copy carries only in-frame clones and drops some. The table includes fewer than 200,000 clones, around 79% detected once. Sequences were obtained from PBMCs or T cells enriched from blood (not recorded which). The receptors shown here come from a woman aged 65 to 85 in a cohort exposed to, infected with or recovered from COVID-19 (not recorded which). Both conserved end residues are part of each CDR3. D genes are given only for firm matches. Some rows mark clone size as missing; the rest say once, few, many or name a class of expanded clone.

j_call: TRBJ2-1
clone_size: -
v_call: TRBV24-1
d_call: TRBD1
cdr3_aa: CATSDWVTGGNEQFF
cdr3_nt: TGTGCCACCAGTGATTGGGTGACAGGGGGCAATGAGCAGTTCTTC

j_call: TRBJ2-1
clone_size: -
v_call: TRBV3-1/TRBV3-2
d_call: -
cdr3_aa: CASSQLRGAGSSYNEQFF
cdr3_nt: TGTGCCAGCAGCCAACTCCGAGGAGCCGGGAGCTCCTACAATGAGCAGTTCTTC

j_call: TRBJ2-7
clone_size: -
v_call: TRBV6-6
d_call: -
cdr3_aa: CASSYRGGPEGEQYF
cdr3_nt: TGTGCCAGCAGTTACCGGGGTGGTCCGGAAGGCGAGCAGTACTTC

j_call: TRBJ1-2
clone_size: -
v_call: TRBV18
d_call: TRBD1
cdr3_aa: CASSLTTGGYYGYTF
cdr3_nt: TGTGCCAGCTCACTCACGACAGGGGGATACTATGGCTACACCTTC

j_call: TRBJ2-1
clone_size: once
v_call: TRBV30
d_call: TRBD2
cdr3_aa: CAWTPGLVTDEQFF
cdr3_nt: TGTGCCTGGACTCCGGGACTAGTCACCGATGAGCAGTTCTTC

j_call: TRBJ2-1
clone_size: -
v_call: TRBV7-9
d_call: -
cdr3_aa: CASRYSRAPNIKNNEQFF
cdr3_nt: TGTGCCAGCAGATACTCGAGGGCGCCCAACATAAAAAACAATGAGCAGTTCTTC

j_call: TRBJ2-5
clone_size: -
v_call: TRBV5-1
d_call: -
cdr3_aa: CASSRGGSQETQYF
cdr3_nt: TGCGCCAGCAGCAGGGGGGGAAGCCAAGAGACCCAGTACTTC

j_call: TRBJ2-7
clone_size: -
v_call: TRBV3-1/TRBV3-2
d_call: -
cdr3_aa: CASSQDTVTYEQYF
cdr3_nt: TGTGCCAGCAGCCAAGACACAGTGACCTACGAGCAGTACTTC

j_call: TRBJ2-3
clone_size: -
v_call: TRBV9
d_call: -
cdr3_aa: CASSVGLIHPDTQYF
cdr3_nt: TGTGCCAGCAGCGTAGGGCTCATCCACCCAGATACGCAGTATTTT

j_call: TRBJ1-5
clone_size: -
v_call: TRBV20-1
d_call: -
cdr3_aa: CSAGNQPQHF
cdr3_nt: TGCAGTGCCGGGAATCAGCCCCAGCATTTT

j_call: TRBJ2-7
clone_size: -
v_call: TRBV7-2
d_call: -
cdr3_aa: CASSLARYPYEQYF
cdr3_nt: TGTGCCAGCAGCTTAGCCAGGTACCCTTACGAGCAGTACTTC

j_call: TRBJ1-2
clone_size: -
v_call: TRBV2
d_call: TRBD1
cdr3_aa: CASSGQGANYGYTF
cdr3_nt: TGTGCCAGCAGTGGACAGGGGGCTAACTATGGCTACACCTTC

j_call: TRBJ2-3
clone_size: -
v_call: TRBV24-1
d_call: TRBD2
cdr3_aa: CATSSGATDTQYF
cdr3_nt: TGTGCCACCAGCAGCGGGGCCACAGATACGCAGTATTTT

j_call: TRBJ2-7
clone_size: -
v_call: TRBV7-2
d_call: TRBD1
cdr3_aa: CASSSRDSPSYEQYF
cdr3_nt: TGTGCCAGCAGCTCCCGGGACAGTCCTTCCTACGAGCAGTACTTC

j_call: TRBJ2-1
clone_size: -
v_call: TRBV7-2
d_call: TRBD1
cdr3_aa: CASKWDRDSYNEQFF
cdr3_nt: TGTGCCAGCAAGTGGGACAGGGACTCCTACAATGAGCAGTTCTTC

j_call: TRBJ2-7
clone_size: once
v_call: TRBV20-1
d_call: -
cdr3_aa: CSASLGYEQYF
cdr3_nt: TGCAGTGCATCTCTCGGCTACGAGCAGTACTTC

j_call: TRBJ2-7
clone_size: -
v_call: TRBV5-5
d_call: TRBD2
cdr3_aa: CASSATSGSGLGYEQYF
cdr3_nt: TGTGCCAGCAGCGCGACTAGCGGGAGCGGTTTAGGCTACGAGCAGTACTTC

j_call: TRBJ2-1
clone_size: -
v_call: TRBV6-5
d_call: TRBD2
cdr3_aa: CASSHGLAGVEQFF
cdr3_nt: TGTGCCAGCAGTCACGGACTAGCGGGAGTTGAGCAGTTCTTC

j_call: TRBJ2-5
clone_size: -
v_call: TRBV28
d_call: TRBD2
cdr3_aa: CASSPLPGTSGRGQETQYF
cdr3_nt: TGTGCCAGCAGTCCCCTCCCCGGGACTAGCGGGAGGGGCCAAGAGACCCAGTACTTC

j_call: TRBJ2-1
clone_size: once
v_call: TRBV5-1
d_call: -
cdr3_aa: CASSLAQVYQGGEQFF
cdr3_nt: TGCGCCAGCAGCTTGGCCCAGGTTTATCAAGGGGGTGAGCAGTTCTTC

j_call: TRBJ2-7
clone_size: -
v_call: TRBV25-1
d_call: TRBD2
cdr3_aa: CASSLSAGVSYEQYF
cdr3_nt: TGTGCCAGCAGCCTGTCAGCGGGAGTGAGCTACGAGCAGTACTTC

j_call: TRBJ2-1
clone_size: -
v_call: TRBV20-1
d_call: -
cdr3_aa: CSASRSGHDNEQFF
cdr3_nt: TGCAGTGCTAGTCGTAGCGGCCATGACAATGAGCAGTTCTTC

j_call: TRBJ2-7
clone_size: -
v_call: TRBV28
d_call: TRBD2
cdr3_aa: CASNTPGGAAYEQYF
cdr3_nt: TGTGCCAGCAACACCCCGGGGGGGGCGGCCTACGAGCAGTACTTC